The 19 T cell receptor beta chains listed next were all sequenced from one sample in a study of T cell responses to AZD1222 COVID-19 vaccine. Profiling relied on immunoSEQ multiplex PCR, and the TCRdb table lists in-frame clones only, not all of them. The sample has roughly 150,000 clones, around 88% seen once. Sample: peripheral blood, taken on day 0 of AZD1222 vaccination. Receptors were obtained from an adult in good health.

The DNA for the CDR3 is TGTGCCAGCAGCCACAGACAGGGAGCAGTCAGGTATGGCTACACCTTC. This sequence encodes CASSHRQGAVRYGYTF. The chain links TRBV3-1 (or the pseudogene TRBV3-2) to TRBJ1-2; 7 positions agree with TRBD1. Germline V lookup: CDR1 LGHDT, CDR2 YNNKEL (reference sequence). This CDR3 is 16 amino acids long. Trimming at V came to 3 bases and at J to 5 bases, leaving 12 bases not matched to a gene.

V gene TRBV7-9 combines with J gene TRBJ1-2, with D maybe TRBD1 (6 bases). Looked up from germline, CDR1 is SEHNR and CDR2 is FQNEAQ (reference sequence). The CDR3 covers 15 residues. Trimming took 1 base from V and 0 from J, leaving 9 bases between them. The CDR3, as DNA: TGTGCCAGCAGCTTAGTGGGGGGCACTAACTATGGCTACACCTTC. Its protein product is CASSLVGGTNYGYTF.

As concerns this clone: This CDR3 is also generated by other DNA sequences in the sample. This chain connects TRBV30 to TRBJ2-1, with D possibly matching TRBD2 (5 bases). Germline V gene lookup returns CDR1 GTSNPN and CDR2 SVGIG (reference sequence). With 0 bases removed from V and 0 bases from J, the gap between germline ends came to 6 bases. This CDR3 contains 14 residues. The CDR3 here is CAWSVGSSYNEQFF. CDR3 DNA sequence: TGTGCCTGGAGTGTAGGGAGCTCCTACAATGAGCAGTTCTTC.

This clone was recorded only once. This sequence joins TRBV2 and TRBJ1-3, with D perhaps matching TRBD1 (5 bases). Germline V gene sequence: CDR1 SNHLY, CDR2 FYNNEI. Deletions cut 5 bases from V and 4 bases from J, with 15 bases between. The CDR3 covers 15 residues. The CDR3 sequence is CASSLRVGAGNTIYF. The CDR3 DNA is TGTGCCAGCAGTCTCAGGGTAGGGGCGGGAAACACCATATATTTT.

Regarding this clone: Its ends do not fully match the called genes, so a read error is possible. The chain combines TRBV9 with TRBJ1-5; 7 bases fit TRBD1. Looked up from germline, CDR1 is SGDLS and CDR2 is YYNGEE. This CDR3 contains 17 residues. CDR3 sequence reads: CTSSVGDRQYSNQPQHF. CDR3 DNA sequence: TGTACCAGCAGCGTAGGGGACAGACAATATAGCAATCAGCCCCAGCATTTT.

This clone occurred once. The CDR3 is CASRGTGHGYTF. CDR3 DNA sequence: TGTGCCAGCAGAGGGACAGGGCATGGCTACACCTTC. The chain recombines TRBV27 with TRBJ1-2; 9 positions match TRBD1. V trimming: 6 bases; J trimming: 6 bases; junction bases outside the gene matches: 2. The CDR3 runs 12 residues. CDR1 and CDR2 from the germline V gene are MNHEY and SMNVEV (reference sequence).

The chain employs TRBV27 and TRBJ1-4, with D perhaps TRBD1 (5 bases). CDR1 MNHEY and CDR2 SMNVEV come from the germline V gene (reference sequence). The CDR3 has 14 amino acids. The V and J ends lost 3 bases and 12 bases respectively, with 17 bases between them. The CDR3 region is CASSFGRLPGELFF. DNA of the CDR3: TGTGCCAGCAGTTTTGGTCGCCTCCCGGGGGAACTGTTTTTT.

The CDR3 nucleotides read TGTGCCAGTAATAGGTTTCGGCGGGGGGACACTGAAGCTTTCTTT. This encodes CASNRFRRGDTEAFF. The J gene is TRBJ1-1, the V gene TRBV19; D possibly corresponds to TRBD1 (5 bases). The CDR3 length is 15 residues. CDR1 LNHDA and CDR2 SQIVND come from the germline V gene (reference sequence). V lost 7 bases and J 3 bases, leaving 18 bases between the germline ends.

The J gene is TRBJ1-4, the V gene TRBV2, with D unresolved. V was pared by 8 bases and J by 6 bases, with 19 bases between. The CDR3 is 15 amino acids. CDR1 is SNHLY and CDR2 is FYNNEI in the germline V gene. CDR3 bases: TGTGCCAGCGACGGGGAGGCCGGCTCTGATGAAAAACTGTTTTTT. It specifies CASDGEAGSDEKLFF.

The chain carries TRBV11-1 and TRBJ2-1; 9 bases are a match to TRBD1. This CDR3 contains 15 residues. The V gene's germline CDR1 is SGHAT and CDR2 FQDESV (reference sequence). V dropped 5 bases and J dropped 4; count of bases not matched to a gene: 6. The CDR3 nucleotides are TGTGCCAGCAGCGCGAGGGACAGGGCATACAATGAGCAGTTCTTC. It is translated as CASSARDRAYNEQFF.

The rearrangement uses TRBV6-6 and TRBJ1-5, with 12 bases matching TRBD1. V was clipped by 6 bases and J by 0 bases; unmatched bases: 3. Germline CDR1 reads MNHNY; CDR2 reads SVGAGI (reference sequence). The CDR3 is 16 amino acids. The CDR3 loop reads CASRGQGANSNQPQHF. CDR3 coding DNA: TGTGCCAGCAGGGGACAGGGGGCGAATAGCAATCAGCCCCAGCATTTT.

The chain joins TRBV9 to TRBJ1-2, with D perhaps matching TRBD1 (6 bases). Deletions cut 0 bases from V and 10 bases from J, with 13 bases between. The germline V gene encodes CDR1 SGDLS and CDR2 YYNGEE. The CDR3 length is 13 residues. Written as DNA, the CDR3 is TGTGCCAGCAGCGTAGAAACAGGGAAAGACTACACCTTC. Amino acid sequence: CASSVETGKDYTF.

The chain employs TRBV11-1 and TRBJ1-2; possible D gene TRBD1, 6 bases. The germline V and J ends were trimmed by 5 bases and 8 bases, with 12 bases remaining between them. The CDR3 is 12 residues long. Germline CDR1 SGHAT, CDR2 FQDESV (reference sequence). CDR3 coding DNA: TGTGCCAGCAGCCCCAGGGGCTGGGGCTACACCTTC. This encodes CASSPRGWGYTF. Complete variable domain (other parts from reference TRBV11-1 and TRBJ1-2): EAEVAQSPRYKITEKSQAVAFWCDPISGHATLYWYRQILGQGPELLVQFQDESVVDDSQLPKDRFSAERLKGVDSTLKIQPAELGDSAMYLCASSPRGWGYTFGSGTRLTVV.

The J gene is TRBJ1-1, the V gene TRBV4-3; D is possibly TRBD1 (5 bases). The CDR3 is 14 amino acids. CDR1 is LGHNA, CDR2 YSLEER, per germline. V dropped 4 bases and J dropped 5 bases, with 14 bases sitting between them. In nucleotides, the CDR3 is TGCGCCAGCAGCCGATCTGGGGGAAGAACTGAAGCTTTCTTT. Residues: CASSRSGGRTEAFF.

The chain joins TRBV24-1 to TRBJ1-1; D unresolved. V was cut by 9 bases and J by 2 bases, with 12 bases left in between. The germline V gene has CDR1 KGHDR and CDR2 SFDVKD. The CDR3 is made up of 13 amino acids. The CDR3 region has the DNA TGTGCCACCCACCCAGCGGAAAACACTGAAGCTTTCTTT. This sequence encodes CATHPAENTEAFF.

As for this clone: The germline gene is not matched at one end of the junction; a read error may be the cause. The chain is built from TRBV7-6 and TRBJ1-1; D is possibly TRBD1 (6 bases). The CDR3 spans 14 residues. Per the germline V gene, CDR1 is SGHVS and CDR2 is FNYEAQ. CDR3 in amino acids: CASSTNTGNPEAFF. The CDR3 DNA reads as TGTGCCAGCAGCACGAATACAGGGAACCCTGAAGCTTTCTTT. The variable domain in full, completed from reference TRBV7-6 and TRBJ1-1, reads GAGVSQSPRYKVTKRGQDVALRCDPISGHVSLYWYRQALGQGPEFLTYFNYEAQQDKSGLPNDRFSAERPEGSISTLTIQRTEQRDSAMYRCASSTNTGNPEAFFGQGTRLTVV.

V and J are TRBV6-5 and TRBJ2-3; D tentatively reads TRBD1 or TRBD2 (6 bases each). The V end lost 10 bases, the J end lost 4 bases, and 18 bases lay between the germline ends. The CDR3 is made up of 14 amino acids. Germline V lookup: CDR1 MNHEY, CDR2 SVGAGI. This CDR3 is CAIPTGARSDTQYF. The CDR3 coding sequence is TGTGCCATCCCGACGGGGGCGAGGTCAGATACGCAGTATTTT.

The chain recombines TRBV6-5 with TRBJ1-4; 8 bases agree with TRBD1. This CDR3 is built from 13 residues. The V segment lost 10 bases and the J segment 8 bases; nucleotides outside the gene matches: 9. Per the germline V gene, CDR1 is MNHEY and CDR2 is SVGAGI. CDR3 loop: CATRQGTREKLFF. DNA for the CDR3: TGTGCCACCAGACAGGGGACAAGGGAAAAACTGTTTTTT.

The V and J genes are TRBV4-3 and TRBJ2-1; D is ambiguous. Germline V lookup: CDR1 LGHNA, CDR2 YSLEER. The CDR3 is 15 amino acids. Trimming took off 1 base at V and 5 bases at J, with 12 bases between the two ends. DNA of the CDR3: TGCGCCAGCAGCCAAGGGGCCATAGCAAACAATGAGCAGTTCTTC. Its translation is CASSQGAIANNEQFF.